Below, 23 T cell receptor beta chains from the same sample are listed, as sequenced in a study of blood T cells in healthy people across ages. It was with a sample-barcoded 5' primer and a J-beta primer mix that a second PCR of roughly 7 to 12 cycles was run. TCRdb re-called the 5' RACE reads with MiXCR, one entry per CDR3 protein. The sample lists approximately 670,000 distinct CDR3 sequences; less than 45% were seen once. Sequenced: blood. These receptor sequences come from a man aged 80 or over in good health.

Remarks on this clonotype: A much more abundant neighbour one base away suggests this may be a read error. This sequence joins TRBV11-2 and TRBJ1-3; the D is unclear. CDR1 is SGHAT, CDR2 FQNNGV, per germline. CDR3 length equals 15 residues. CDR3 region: CASSQGGIAGSTIYF. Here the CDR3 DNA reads TGTGCCAGCAGCCAAGGTGGCATCGCTGGAAGCACCATATATTTT. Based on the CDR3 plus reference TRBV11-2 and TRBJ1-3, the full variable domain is EAGVAQSPRYKIIEKRQSVAFWCNPISGHATLYWYQQILGQGPKLLIQFQNNGVVDDSQLPKDRFSAERLKGVDSTLKIQPAKLEDSAVYLCASSQGGIAGSTIYFGEGSWLTVV.

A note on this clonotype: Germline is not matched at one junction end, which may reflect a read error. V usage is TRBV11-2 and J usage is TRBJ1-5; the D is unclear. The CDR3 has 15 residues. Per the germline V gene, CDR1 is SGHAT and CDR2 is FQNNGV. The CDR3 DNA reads TGTGCCAGCAGCTTAGACGGTAGTAGCGATCAGCCCCAGCATTTT. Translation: CASSLDGSSDQPQHF.

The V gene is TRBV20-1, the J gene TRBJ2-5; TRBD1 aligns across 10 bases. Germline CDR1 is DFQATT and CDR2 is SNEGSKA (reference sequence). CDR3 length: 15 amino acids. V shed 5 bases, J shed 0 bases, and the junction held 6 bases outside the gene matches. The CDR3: CSAPRDRGDQETQYF. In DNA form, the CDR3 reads TGCAGTGCTCCCCGGGACAGGGGTGACCAAGAGACCCAGTACTTC.

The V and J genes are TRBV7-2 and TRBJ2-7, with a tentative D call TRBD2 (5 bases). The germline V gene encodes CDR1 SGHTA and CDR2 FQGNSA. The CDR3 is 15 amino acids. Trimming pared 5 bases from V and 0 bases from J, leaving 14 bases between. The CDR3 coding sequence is TGTGCCAGCAGCCCCGGACGAGCGGCCTCCTACGAGCAGTACTTC. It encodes CASSPGRAASYEQYF.

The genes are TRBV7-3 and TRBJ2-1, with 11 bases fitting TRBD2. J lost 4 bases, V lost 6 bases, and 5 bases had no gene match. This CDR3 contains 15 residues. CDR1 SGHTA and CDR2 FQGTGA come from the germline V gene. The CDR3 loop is CASRQTSGAYNEQFF. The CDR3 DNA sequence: TGTGCCAGCAGGCAGACTAGCGGGGCATACAATGAGCAGTTCTTC.

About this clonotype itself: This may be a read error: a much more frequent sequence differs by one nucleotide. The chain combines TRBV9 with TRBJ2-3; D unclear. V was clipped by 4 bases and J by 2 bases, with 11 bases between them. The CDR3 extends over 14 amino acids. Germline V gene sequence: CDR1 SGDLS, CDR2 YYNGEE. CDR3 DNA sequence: TGTGCCAGCAGCCCCCGAGGTGACACAGATACGCAGTATTTT. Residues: CASSPRGDTDTQYF. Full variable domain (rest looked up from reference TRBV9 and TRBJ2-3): DSGVTQTPKHLITATGQRVTLRCSPRSGDLSVYWYQQSLDQGLQFLIQYYNGEERAKGNILERFSAQQFPDLHSELNLSSLELGDSALYFCASSPRGDTDTQYFGPGTRLTVL.

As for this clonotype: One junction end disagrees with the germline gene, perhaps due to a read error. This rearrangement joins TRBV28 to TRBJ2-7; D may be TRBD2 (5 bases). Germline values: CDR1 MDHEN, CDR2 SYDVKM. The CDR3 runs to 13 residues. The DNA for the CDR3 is TGTGCCGGCACTACCAGGCCGGGGTCCGAGCGGTACTTC. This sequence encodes CAGTTRPGSERYF.

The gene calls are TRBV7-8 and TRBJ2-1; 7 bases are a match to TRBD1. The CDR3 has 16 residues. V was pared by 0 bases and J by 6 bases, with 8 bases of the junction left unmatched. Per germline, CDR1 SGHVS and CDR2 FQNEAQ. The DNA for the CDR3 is TGTGCCAGCAGCTTAGCGAGAGGGGGCGTTGGCAATGAGCAGTTCTTC. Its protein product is CASSLARGGVGNEQFF.

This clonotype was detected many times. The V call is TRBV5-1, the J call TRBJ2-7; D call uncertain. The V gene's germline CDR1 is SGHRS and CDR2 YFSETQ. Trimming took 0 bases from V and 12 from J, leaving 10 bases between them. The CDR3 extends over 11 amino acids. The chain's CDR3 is CASSLGHLRYF. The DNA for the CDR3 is TGCGCCAGCAGCTTGGGCCATTTGCGGTACTTC.

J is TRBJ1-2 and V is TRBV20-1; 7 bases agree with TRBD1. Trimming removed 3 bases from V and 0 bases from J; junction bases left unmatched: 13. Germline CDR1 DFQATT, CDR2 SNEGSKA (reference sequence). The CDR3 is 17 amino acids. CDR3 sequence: CSASPSRAGTANYGYTF. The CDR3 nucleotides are TGCAGTGCTAGTCCCTCGCGGGCAGGGACAGCTAACTATGGCTACACCTTC.

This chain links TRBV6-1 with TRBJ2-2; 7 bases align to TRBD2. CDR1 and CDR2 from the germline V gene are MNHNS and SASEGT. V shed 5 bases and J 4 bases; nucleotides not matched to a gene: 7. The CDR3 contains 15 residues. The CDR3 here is CASSSQAGATGELFF. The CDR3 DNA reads TGTGCCAGCAGTTCCCAGGCGGGAGCCACCGGGGAGCTGTTTTTT.

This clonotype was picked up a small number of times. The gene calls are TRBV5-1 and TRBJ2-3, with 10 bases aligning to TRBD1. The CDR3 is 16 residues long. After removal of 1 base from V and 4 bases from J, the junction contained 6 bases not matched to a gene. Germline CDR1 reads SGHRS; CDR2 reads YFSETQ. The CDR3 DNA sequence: TGCGCCAGCAGCTTGACGGGACAGGGGACCGCAGATACGCAGTATTTT. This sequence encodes CASSLTGQGTADTQYF. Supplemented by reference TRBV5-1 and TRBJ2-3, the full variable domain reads KAGVTQTPRYLIKTRGQQVTLSCSPISGHRSVSWYQQTPGQGLQFLFEYFSETQRNKGNFPGRFSGRQFSNSRSEMNVSTLELGDSALYLCASSLTGQGTADTQYFGPGTRLTVL.

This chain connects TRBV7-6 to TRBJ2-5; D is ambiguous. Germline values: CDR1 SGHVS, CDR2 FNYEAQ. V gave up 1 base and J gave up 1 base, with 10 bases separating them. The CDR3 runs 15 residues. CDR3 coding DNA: TGTGCCAGCAGCTTAGGAGGCGCCATCCAAGAGACCCAGTACTTC. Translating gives CASSLGGAIQETQYF.

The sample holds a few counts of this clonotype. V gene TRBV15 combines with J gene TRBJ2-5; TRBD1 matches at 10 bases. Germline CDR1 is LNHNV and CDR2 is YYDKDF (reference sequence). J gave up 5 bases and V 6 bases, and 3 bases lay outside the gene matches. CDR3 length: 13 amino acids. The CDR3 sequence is CATSRQGAETQYF. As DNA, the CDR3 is TGTGCCACCAGTCGACAGGGGGCTGAGACCCAGTACTTC.

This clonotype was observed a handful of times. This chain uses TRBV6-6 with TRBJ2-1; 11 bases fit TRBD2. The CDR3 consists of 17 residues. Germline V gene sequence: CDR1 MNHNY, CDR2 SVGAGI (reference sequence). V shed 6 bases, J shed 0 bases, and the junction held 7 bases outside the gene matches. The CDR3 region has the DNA TGTGCCAGCAGCAGGGGGGGGACTAGCGGCTCCTACAATGAGCAGTTCTTC. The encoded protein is CASSRGGTSGSYNEQFF.

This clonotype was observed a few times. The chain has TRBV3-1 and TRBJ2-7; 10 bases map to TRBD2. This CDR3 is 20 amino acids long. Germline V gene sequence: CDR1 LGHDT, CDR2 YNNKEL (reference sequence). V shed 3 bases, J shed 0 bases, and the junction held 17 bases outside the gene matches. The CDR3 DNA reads TGTGCCAGCAGCCACGCGTCTTCGGGACTAGCGTTATATTCCTCCTACGAGCAGTACTTC. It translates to CASSHASSGLALYSSYEQYF.

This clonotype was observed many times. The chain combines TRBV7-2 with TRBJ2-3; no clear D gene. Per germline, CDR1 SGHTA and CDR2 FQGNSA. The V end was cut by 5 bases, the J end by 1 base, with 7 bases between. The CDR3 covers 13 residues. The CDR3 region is CASSEMRTDTQYF. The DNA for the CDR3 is TGTGCCAGCAGCGAGATGCGCACAGATACGCAGTATTTT. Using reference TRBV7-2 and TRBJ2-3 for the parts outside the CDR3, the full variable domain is GAGVSQSPSNKVTEKGKDVELRCDPISGHTALYWYRQSLGQGLEFLIYFQGNSAPDKSGLPSDRFSAERTGGSVSTLTIQRTQQEDSAVYLCASSEMRTDTQYFGPGTRLTVL.

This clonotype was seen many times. CDR3 sequence reads: CASSRAGRGQSSYEQYF. The DNA for the CDR3 is TGTGCCAGCAGCCGCGCAGGGCGGGGGCAGAGCTCCTACGAGCAGTACTTC. The chain joins TRBV13 to TRBJ2-7, with D maybe TRBD2 (7 bases). The germline V and J ends were trimmed by 5 bases and 0 bases, with 20 bases remaining between them. Germline lookup yields CDR1 PRHDT and CDR2 FYEKMQ (reference sequence). The CDR3 runs 17 residues.

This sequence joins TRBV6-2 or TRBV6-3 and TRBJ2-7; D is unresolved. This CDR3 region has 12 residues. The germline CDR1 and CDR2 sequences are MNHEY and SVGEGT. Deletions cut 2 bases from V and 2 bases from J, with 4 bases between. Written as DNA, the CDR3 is TGTGCCAGCAGTTACGACCCCTACGAGCAGTACTTC. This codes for CASSYDPYEQYF.

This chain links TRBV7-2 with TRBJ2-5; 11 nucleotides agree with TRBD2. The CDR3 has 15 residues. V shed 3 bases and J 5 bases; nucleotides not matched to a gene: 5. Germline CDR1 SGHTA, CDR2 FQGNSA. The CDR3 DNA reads TGTGCCAGCAGCTTCCCGGGACTAGCGGCCGAGACCCAGTACTTC. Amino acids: CASSFPGLAAETQYF.

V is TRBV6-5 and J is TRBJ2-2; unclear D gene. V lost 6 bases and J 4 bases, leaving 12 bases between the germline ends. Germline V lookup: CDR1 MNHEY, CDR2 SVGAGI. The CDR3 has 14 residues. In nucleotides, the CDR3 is TGTGCCAGCAGCCGAGAACCTGGCACCGGGGAGCTGTTTTTT. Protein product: CASSREPGTGELFF.

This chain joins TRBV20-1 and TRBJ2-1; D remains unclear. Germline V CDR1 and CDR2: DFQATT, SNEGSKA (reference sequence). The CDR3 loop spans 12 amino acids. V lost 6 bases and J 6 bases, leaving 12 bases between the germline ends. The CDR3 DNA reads TGCAGTGCAGGAGTACCGCCCAATGAGCAGTTCTTC. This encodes CSAGVPPNEQFF.

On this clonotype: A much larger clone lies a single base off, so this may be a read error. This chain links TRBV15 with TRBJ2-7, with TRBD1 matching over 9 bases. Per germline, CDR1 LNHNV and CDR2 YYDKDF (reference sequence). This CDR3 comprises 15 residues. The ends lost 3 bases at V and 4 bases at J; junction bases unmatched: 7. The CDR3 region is CATSSNSGQGYEQYF. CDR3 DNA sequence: TGTGCCACCAGCAGCAATTCGGGACAGGGTTACGAGCAGTACTTC.